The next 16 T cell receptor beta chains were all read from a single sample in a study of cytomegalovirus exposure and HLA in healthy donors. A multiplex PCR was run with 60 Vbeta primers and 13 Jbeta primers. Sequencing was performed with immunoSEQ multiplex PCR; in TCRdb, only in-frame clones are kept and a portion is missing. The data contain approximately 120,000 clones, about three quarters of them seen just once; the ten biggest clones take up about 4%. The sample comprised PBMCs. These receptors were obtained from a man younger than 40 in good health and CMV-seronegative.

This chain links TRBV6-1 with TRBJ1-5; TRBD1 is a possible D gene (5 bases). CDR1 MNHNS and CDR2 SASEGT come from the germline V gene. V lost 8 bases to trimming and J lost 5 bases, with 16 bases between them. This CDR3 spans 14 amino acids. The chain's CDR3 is CASESRRDDQPQHF. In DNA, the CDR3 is TGTGCCAGCGAGAGTCGGAGGGACGATCAGCCCCAGCATTTT.

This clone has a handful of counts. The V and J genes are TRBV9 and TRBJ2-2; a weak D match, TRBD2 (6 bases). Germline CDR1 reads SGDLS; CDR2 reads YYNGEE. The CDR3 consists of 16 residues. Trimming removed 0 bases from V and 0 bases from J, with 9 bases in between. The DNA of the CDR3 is TGTGCCAGCAGCGTAGTTGGGACTCCGAACACCGGGGAGCTGTTTTTT. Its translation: CASSVVGTPNTGELFF. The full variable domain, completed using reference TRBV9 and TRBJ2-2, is DSGVTQTPKHLITATGQRVTLRCSPRSGDLSVYWYQQSLDQGLQFLIQYYNGEERAKGNILERFSAQQFPDLHSELNLSSLELGDSALYFCASSVVGTPNTGELFFGEGSRLTVL.

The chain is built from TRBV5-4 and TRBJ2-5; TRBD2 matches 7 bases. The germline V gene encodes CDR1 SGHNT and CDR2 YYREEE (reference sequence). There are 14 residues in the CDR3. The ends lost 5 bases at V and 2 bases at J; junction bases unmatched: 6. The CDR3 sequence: CASSPGRGQETQYF. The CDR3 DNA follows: TGTGCCAGCAGTCCCGGGCGGGGGCAAGAGACCCAGTACTTC.

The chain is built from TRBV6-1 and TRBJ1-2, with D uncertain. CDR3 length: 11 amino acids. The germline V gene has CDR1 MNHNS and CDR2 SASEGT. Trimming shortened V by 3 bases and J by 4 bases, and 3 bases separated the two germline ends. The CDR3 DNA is TGTGCCAGCAGTGATATCTATGGCTACACCTTC. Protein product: CASSDIYGYTF.

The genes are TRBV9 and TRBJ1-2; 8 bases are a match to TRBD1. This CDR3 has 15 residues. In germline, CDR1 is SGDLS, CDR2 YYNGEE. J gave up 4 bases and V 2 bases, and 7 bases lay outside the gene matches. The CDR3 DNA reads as TGTGCCAGCAGCGTCGGGACAGGACTGATCTATGGCTACACCTTC. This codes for CASSVGTGLIYGYTF.

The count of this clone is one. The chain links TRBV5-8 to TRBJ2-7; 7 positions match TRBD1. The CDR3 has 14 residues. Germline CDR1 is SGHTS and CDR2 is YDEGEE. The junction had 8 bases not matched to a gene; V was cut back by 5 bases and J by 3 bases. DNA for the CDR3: TGTGCCAGCAGTCTAGGGGGCGTTTACTACGAGCAGTACTTC. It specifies CASSLGGVYYEQYF.

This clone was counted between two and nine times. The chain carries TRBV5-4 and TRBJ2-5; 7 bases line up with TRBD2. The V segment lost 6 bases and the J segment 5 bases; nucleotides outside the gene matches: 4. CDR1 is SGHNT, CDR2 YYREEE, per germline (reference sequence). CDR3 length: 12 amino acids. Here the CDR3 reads CASNSGGETQYF. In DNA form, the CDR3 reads TGTGCCAGCAACTCCGGGGGGGAGACCCAGTACTTC. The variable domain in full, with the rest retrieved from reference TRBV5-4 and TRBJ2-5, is ETGVTQSPTHLIKTRGQQVTLRCSSQSGHNTVSWYQQALGQGPQFIFQYYREEENGRGNFPPRFSGLQFPNYSSELNVNALELDDSALYLCASNSGGETQYFGPGTRLLVL.

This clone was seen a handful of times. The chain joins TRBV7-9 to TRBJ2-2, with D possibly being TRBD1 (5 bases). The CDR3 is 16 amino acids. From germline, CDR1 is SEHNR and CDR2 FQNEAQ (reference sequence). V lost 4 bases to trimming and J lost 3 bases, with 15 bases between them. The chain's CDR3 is CASSSPLLGDTGELFF. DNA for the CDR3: TGTGCCAGCAGCTCCCCCCTCCTAGGGGACACCGGGGAGCTGTTTTTT.

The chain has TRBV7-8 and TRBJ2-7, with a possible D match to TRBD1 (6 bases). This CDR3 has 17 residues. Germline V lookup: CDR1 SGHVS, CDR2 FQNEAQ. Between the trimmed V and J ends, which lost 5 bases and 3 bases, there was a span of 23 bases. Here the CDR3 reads CASSRISTGNSIYEQYF. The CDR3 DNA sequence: TGTGCCAGCAGCCGGATCTCAACAGGGAACTCCATCTACGAGCAGTACTTC.

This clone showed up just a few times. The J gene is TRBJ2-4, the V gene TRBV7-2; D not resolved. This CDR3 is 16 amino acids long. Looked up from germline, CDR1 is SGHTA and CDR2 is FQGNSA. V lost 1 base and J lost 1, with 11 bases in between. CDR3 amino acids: CASSLVAYGAKNIQYF. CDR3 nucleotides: TGTGCCAGCAGCTTAGTGGCCTACGGGGCCAAAAACATTCAGTACTTC.

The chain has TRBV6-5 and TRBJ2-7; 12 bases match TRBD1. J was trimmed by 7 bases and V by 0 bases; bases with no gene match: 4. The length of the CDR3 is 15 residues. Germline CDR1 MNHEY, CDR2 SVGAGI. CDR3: CASSYSGQGAWEQYF. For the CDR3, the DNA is TGTGCCAGCAGTTACTCGGGACAGGGGGCTTGGGAGCAGTACTTC.

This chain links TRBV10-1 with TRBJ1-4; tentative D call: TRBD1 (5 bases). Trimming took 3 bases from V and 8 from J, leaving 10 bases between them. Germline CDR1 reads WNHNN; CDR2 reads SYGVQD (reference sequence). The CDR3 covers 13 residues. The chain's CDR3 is CASSDSGWEKLFF. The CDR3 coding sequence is TGCGCCAGCAGTGATTCAGGGTGGGAAAAACTGTTTTTT.

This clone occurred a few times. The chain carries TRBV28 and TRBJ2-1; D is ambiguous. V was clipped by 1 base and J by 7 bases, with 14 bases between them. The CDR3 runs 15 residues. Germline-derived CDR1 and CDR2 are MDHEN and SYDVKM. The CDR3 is CASSLSTDNLNEQFF. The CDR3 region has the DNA TGTGCCAGCAGTTTATCAACAGATAACTTAAATGAGCAGTTCTTC.

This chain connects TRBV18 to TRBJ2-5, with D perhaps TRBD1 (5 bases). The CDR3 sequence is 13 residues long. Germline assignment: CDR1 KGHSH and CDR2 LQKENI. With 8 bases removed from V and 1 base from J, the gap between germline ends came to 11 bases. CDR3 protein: CASQGSLQETQYF. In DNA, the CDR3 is TGTGCCAGCCAGGGAAGCCTCCAAGAGACCCAGTACTTC.

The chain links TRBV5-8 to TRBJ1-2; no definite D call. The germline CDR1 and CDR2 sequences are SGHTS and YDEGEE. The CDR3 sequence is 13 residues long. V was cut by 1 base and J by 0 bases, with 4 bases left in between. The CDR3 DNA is TGTGCCAGCAGCTTGTCGGCTAACTATGGCTACACCTTC. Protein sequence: CASSLSANYGYTF.

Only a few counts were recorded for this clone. In DNA, the CDR3 is TGTGCCAGCAGCCAAGATATTCCCAGCTCCTACAATGAGCAGTTCTTC. Protein product: CASSQDIPSSYNEQFF. The chain has TRBV4-2 and TRBJ2-1; no reliable D call. The CDR3 runs to 16 residues. Trimming took off 0 bases at V and 0 bases at J, with 9 bases between the two ends. Germline lookup yields CDR1 LGHNA and CDR2 YNFKEQ.